This T cell receptor (beta chain) was captured in a study of early T cells in non-severe SARS-CoV-2 infection. Study-level information: The input, bulk RNA from unsorted whole blood, was sequenced, and chains were unpaired.

In this sample, this clonotype turned up many times. Its specificity is not known. Germline CDR1 SGHKS, CDR2 YYEKEE (reference sequence). The V and J ends lost 3 bases and 5 bases, in that order; junction bases with no gene match: 11. CDR3 length equals 15 residues. Study-wide points: Lookups in VDJdb leaned toward anti-spike CD8 responses and missed private and CD4 specificities.

Molecules of cDNA were individually given unique molecular identifiers that were attached to them. TCRdb reprocessed the 5' RACE reads with MiXCR, giving one entry per CDR3 protein. The sample contains roughly 63,000 distinct CDR3 sequences, over 10% of which appear only once. Sequenced: whole blood. The TCR sequence derives from an adult who was a healthcare worker with PCR-confirmed SARS-CoV-2 infection or an uninfected control (not recorded which). V usage is TRBV5-5 and J usage is TRBJ2-7; the match to TRBD1 covers 7 bases. Written as DNA, the CDR3 is TGTGCCAGCAGCTACATTCGACAGGGCGGCCACGAGCAGTACTTC. Translating it yields CASSYIRQGGHEQYF.